This is a list of T cell receptor beta chains from one sample in a study of CD8 T cells in Susac syndrome. TCRdb analysed the immunoSEQ multiplex PCR reads with MiXCR anew, one entry per CDR3 protein. The table shows some 300,000 distinct CDR3 sequences, with about nine tenths occurring only once. The sample taken for sequencing was CD8+ T cells from PBMCs. All receptors derive from a human donor with multiple sclerosis. CDR3s include the opening cysteine and the closing phenylalanine or tryptophan. Each record gives: D gene, V gene, clone size, J gene, CDR3 DNA, CDR3 protein. A D gene is named only where the DNA matches it firmly. A clone size is listed for some rows: how often the clone was seen (once, few, many), or a class if it is expanded.

TRBD1	TRBV5-1	-	TRBJ2-5	TGCGCCAGCAGCTCGGCCGGGACAGGGCTGGGAGAGACCCAGTACTTC	CASSSAGTGLGETQYF
TRBD2	TRBV20-1	-	TRBJ2-7	TGCAGTGCTGGCGAAGAGTCCGGACTAGCGGGAGGGGAAGAGCAGTACTTC	CSAGEESGLAGGEEQYF
-	TRBV19	-	TRBJ2-6	TGTGCCAGTAGGCCGTCCCAGGCTGGGGCCAACGTCCTGACTTTC	CASRPSQAGANVLTF
TRBD2	TRBV13	-	TRBJ2-1	TGTGCCAGCAGCTCAAGGACTAGCGGGACCTACAATGAGCAGTTCTTC	CASSSRTSGTYNEQFF
TRBD1	TRBV12-3/TRBV12-4	-	TRBJ1-2	TGTGCCAGCACACCAGGGGGAAATAACTATGGCTACACCTTC	CASTPGGNNYGYTF
-	TRBV29-1	-	TRBJ2-7	TGCAGCGTTGAGGATTCGTACGAGCAGTACTTC	CSVEDSYEQYF
-	TRBV29-1	-	TRBJ2-7	TGCAGCGTTGGTATTCGGGCACCATGGGAGCAGTACTTC	CSVGIRAPWEQYF
-	TRBV7-9	-	TRBJ2-1	TGTTCCAGCACTGAAATACGGAGATGGGAGCAGTTCTTC	CSSTEIRRWEQFF
-	TRBV14	-	TRBJ2-1	TGTGCCAGCAGCCAAGAAGGGAACCTGCCGTATTACAATGAGCAGTTCTTC	CASSQEGNLPYYNEQFF
-	TRBV27	-	TRBJ2-5	TGTGCCAGCAGTTTATCGACAACTGAGACCCAGTACTTC	CASSLSTTETQYF
-	TRBV6-2/TRBV6-3	-	TRBJ2-5	TGTGCCAGCAGTTACTTCGACAACCAAGAGACCCAGTACTTC	CASSYFDNQETQYF
-	TRBV18	once	TRBJ1-2	TGTGCCAGCTCACCACCGGGCACAGGGTTCGGCTACACCTTC	CASSPPGTGFGYTF
-	TRBV12-3/TRBV12-4	-	TRBJ2-7	TGTGCCAGCAGTTTGGGGGACTACGAGCAGTACTTC	CASSLGDYEQYF
TRBD2	TRBV6-5	-	TRBJ2-7	TGTGCCAGCGGTGATAGCGGGAAGGGTGAGCAGTACTTC	CASGDSGKGEQYF
-	TRBV6-1	few	TRBJ1-5	TGTGCCAGCAGCCGCAGTGGGAATCAGCCCCAGCATTTT	CASSRSGNQPQHF
-	TRBV28	-	TRBJ1-6	TGTGCCAGCAGCCTACCGGACACCCGGACTTATAATTCACCCCTCCACTTT	CASSLPDTRTYNSPLHF
-	TRBV20-1	-	TRBJ1-2	TGCAGTGCTAGGGCCATCGCTAACTATGGCTACACCTTC	CSARAIANYGYTF
TRBD1	TRBV19	few	TRBJ2-7	TGTGCCAGTAGTAGACCGGGACAGGGAACCTACGAGCAGTACTTC	CASSRPGQGTYEQYF
TRBD1	TRBV19	-	TRBJ2-3	TGTGCCAGTAGTATCCCAACAGGGGTGGGCACAGATACGCAGTATTTT	CASSIPTGVGTDTQYF
TRBD1	TRBV7-9	-	TRBJ1-2	TGTGCCAGCAGCTTACGACAGGGAGGGGAGTATGGCTACACCTTC	CASSLRQGGEYGYTF
-	TRBV6-2/TRBV6-3	once	TRBJ2-7	TGTGCCAGCAGTTACGGGACGCACGAGCAGTACTTC	CASSYGTHEQYF
-	TRBV4-3	-	TRBJ2-1	TGCGCCAGCAGCCAAGATTGGCTTCACTCCTACAATGAGCAGTTCTTC	CASSQDWLHSYNEQFF
TRBD2	TRBV10-3	-	TRBJ2-1	TGTGCCATCAGTGACCCCCGGGAGGGCCATAATGAGCAGTTCTTC	CAISDPREGHNEQFF
-	TRBV7-9	-	TRBJ2-1	TGTGCCAGCAGCCGTAGCTATGAGCAGTTCTTC	CASSRSYEQFF
-	TRBV11-2	-	TRBJ2-1	TGTGCCAGCAGCCACTATGAGCAGTTCTTC	CASSHYEQFF
TRBD2	TRBV29-1	-	TRBJ2-7	TGCAGCGTTGGACTAGCGGGGGGTATTGCTTGGCAGTACTTC	CSVGLAGGIAWQYF
-	TRBV12-5	-	TRBJ2-3	TGTGCTAGTGGTTTGACCCGGCAGGGCACAGATACGCAGTATTTT	CASGLTRQGTDTQYF
TRBD1	TRBV7-9	-	TRBJ2-4	TGTGCCAGCAGCTACCGGGACAGGGATACCATTCAGTACTTC	CASSYRDRDTIQYF
-	TRBV6-4	-	TRBJ2-1	TGTGCCAGCAGTTTAAACGGTGGGGGGATGATAGATGAGCAGTTCTTC	CASSLNGGGMIDEQFF
-	TRBV13	-	TRBJ2-7	TGTGCCAGCAGCTCAGAGCGGAGCCCTGCGTACGAGCAGTACTTC	CASSSERSPAYEQYF
-	TRBV27	-	TRBJ1-4	TGTGCCAGCAGTTTTCAGGAAAATGAAAAACTGTTTTTT	CASSFQENEKLFF
TRBD1	TRBV7-6	-	TRBJ2-1	TGTGCCAGCAGCACCCACCGGGACAGGCTTCTTGAGGAGCAGTTCTTC	CASSTHRDRLLEEQFF
-	TRBV5-5	-	TRBJ1-2	TGTGCCAGCAGCTTGGATGGGGTTGGCGGCTACACCTTC	CASSLDGVGGYTF
-	TRBV7-2	-	TRBJ2-5	TGTGCCAGCAGCCTAAGGGGGCCTAGCGGCCAAGAGACCCAGTACTTC	CASSLRGPSGQETQYF
-	TRBV4-1	few	TRBJ1-2	TGCGCCAGCAGCCAAGGGGCTGCTCTCTACACCTTC	CASSQGAALYTF
-	TRBV12-3/TRBV12-4	few	TRBJ2-5	TGTGCCAGCAGTTTATGGGGAGAGGAGACCCAGTACTTC	CASSLWGEETQYF
-	TRBV23-1	-	TRBJ2-7	TGCGCCAGCAGACCGCGACAGCTGTGTGGAGGCTACGAGCAGTACTTC	CASRPRQLCGGYEQYF
TRBD2	TRBV7-9	-	TRBJ2-7	TGTGCCAGCAGCTTAGTTCAGGGACTAGCCAGCCACGAGCAGTACTTC	CASSLVQGLASHEQYF
-	TRBV6-1	-	TRBJ2-2	TGTGCCAGCAGTGCAGGGGTAGGGAGCACCGGGGAGCTGTTTTTT	CASSAGVGSTGELFF
-	TRBV7-2	-	TRBJ2-7	TGTGCCAGCAGCTTAGTGGCTAGCGACCACGAGCAGTACTTC	CASSLVASDHEQYF
-	TRBV9	-	TRBJ1-1	TGTGCCAGCAGCGTAGATCTAACAGCATTGAACACTGAAGCTTTCTTT	CASSVDLTALNTEAFF
TRBD1	TRBV29-1	few	TRBJ2-7	TGCAGCGTTCAAACAGGGGGCTACGAGCAGTACTTC	CSVQTGGYEQYF
-	TRBV3-1	-	TRBJ2-7	TGTGCCAGCAGCCAGAGTAGACTAGTCGACGAGCAGTACTTC	CASSQSRLVDEQYF
-	TRBV6-6	-	TRBJ2-7	TGTGCCAGCGGGGACATTACCTACGAGCAGTACTTC	CASGDITYEQYF
-	TRBV7-6	-	TRBJ2-1	TGTGCCAGCAGCTTAGCTGGAGGGGGCGGTTACAATGAGCAGTTCTTC	CASSLAGGGGYNEQFF